The 2 T cell receptor beta chains below come from one sample, sequenced in a study of regulatory T cells in long-lasting Graves disease. With iRepertoire HTBI primers and Arm-PCR of CDR3 regions, TCR beta libraries were built. MiXCR was run by TCRdb on the multiplex PCR reads, yielding one entry per CDR3 protein. The table includes 400,000 to 500,000 distinct CDR3 sequences, about 22% detected once. Indicated time point: persistent/refractory GD, antithyroid drugs over 5 years with positive TRAb. The TCR library was made from RNA that had been extracted from PBMCs in TRIzol. The source material was peripheral blood mononuclear cells (PBMCs), sampled when the disease was refractory, from a patient treated with antithyroid drugs. Source of these receptors: a female donor with Graves disease.

The chain joins TRBV7-2 to TRBJ1-6; D remains unclear. V dropped 6 bases and J dropped 1 base, with 10 bases sitting between them. This CDR3 has 15 residues. From germline, CDR1 is SGHTA and CDR2 FQGNSA. CDR3 sequence reads: CASRGGRSYNSPLHF. The CDR3, as DNA: TGTGCCAGCAGAGGAGGTCGGTCCTATAATTCACCCCTCCACTTT.

This clonotype was seen only a few times. V is TRBV29-1 and J is TRBJ2-2; D is perhaps TRBD1 or TRBD2 (5 bases each). The germline gives CDR1 SQVTM, CDR2 ANQGSEA. Trimming cost V 1 base and J 3 bases, with 12 bases left between them. This CDR3 is built from 15 residues. Written as DNA, the CDR3 is TGCAGCGTTGAAGGAGGGGTTTGGGACACCGGGGAGCTGTTTTTT. Amino acid sequence: CSVEGGVWDTGELFF.